Below are 13 T cell receptor beta chains sequenced from a single sample in a study of cytomegalovirus exposure and HLA in healthy donors. 60 Vbeta and 13 Jbeta primers were used in PCR. Some clones are missing from TCRdb's copy, which holds only in-frame ones; the method was immunoSEQ multiplex PCR. The sample has approximately 220,000 clones; 60% to 80% are singletons. The sequenced sample consisted of PBMCs. Receptors originate from a male donor in good health and CMV-seronegative.

Of note for this clone: This CDR3 is also generated by other DNA sequences in the sample. V gene TRBV7-3 combines with J gene TRBJ1-1; D gene uncertain. Trimming stripped 2 bases from V and 2 bases from J, with 9 bases between. Germline V CDR1 and CDR2: SGHTA, FQGTGA. This CDR3 has 14 residues. CDR3: CASSLSAGNTEAFF. The CDR3 coding sequence is TGTGCCAGCAGCTTATCGGCGGGAAACACTGAAGCTTTCTTT.

This clone was recorded a few times. The chain employs TRBV5-4 and TRBJ2-7; maybe TRBD2 (6 bases). Germline CDR1 SGHNT, CDR2 YYREEE (reference sequence). The V and J ends lost 3 bases and 3 bases respectively, with 19 bases between them. This CDR3 has 16 residues. CDR3 protein: CASSSGTPGEIYEQYF. The CDR3 bases are TGTGCCAGCAGCTCGGGGACTCCCGGGGAAATCTACGAGCAGTACTTC. Drawing the rest from reference TRBV5-4 and TRBJ2-7, the complete variable domain is ETGVTQSPTHLIKTRGQQVTLRCSSQSGHNTVSWYQQALGQGPQFIFQYYREEENGRGNFPPRFSGLQFPNYSSELNVNALELDDSALYLCASSSGTPGEIYEQYFGPGTRLTVT.

This chain links TRBV7-8 with TRBJ2-1; TRBD2 might be the D (5 bases). Germline V gene sequence: CDR1 SGHVS, CDR2 FQNEAQ. V was shortened by 1 base and J by 10 bases, with 14 bases between the two germline ends. The CDR3 length is 14 residues. The CDR3 sequence is CASSLVVDYLEQFF. The CDR3 DNA reads TGTGCCAGCAGCTTAGTTGTAGACTACCTAGAGCAGTTCTTC.

The V gene is TRBV7-6, the J gene TRBJ2-4, with TRBD1 as a possible D gene (5 bases). This CDR3 is built from 13 residues. V was shortened by 8 bases and J by 7 bases, with 15 bases between the two germline ends. Germline V lookup: CDR1 SGHVS, CDR2 FNYEAQ. The CDR3 bases are TGTGCCAGCGGGGCCTCGCCTTTCAACATTCAGTACTTC. Residues: CASGASPFNIQYF.

This clone was seen more than once but under ten times. This chain joins TRBV30 and TRBJ1-2; D is possibly TRBD1 (6 bases). The CDR3 is made up of 14 amino acids. Germline V gives CDR1 GTSNPN, CDR2 SVGIG (reference sequence). V lost 4 bases, J lost 0 bases, and 12 bases lay in between. The CDR3 loop is CAWKNRATNYGYTF. The DNA for the CDR3 is TGTGCCTGGAAAAACAGGGCGACTAACTATGGCTACACCTTC. Full variable domain (missing parts from reference TRBV30 and TRBJ1-2): SQTIHQWPATLVQPVGSPLSLECTVEGTSNPNLYWYRQAAGRGLQLLFYSVGIGQISSEVPQNLSASRPQDRQFILSSKKLLLSDSGFYLCAWKNRATNYGYTFGSGTRLTVV.

The chain joins TRBV7-2 to TRBJ2-5; 7 nucleotides match TRBD2. CDR3 length equals 13 residues. Unmatched junction bases numbered 7, after V lost 8 bases and J lost 4 bases. Germline CDR1 is SGHTA and CDR2 is FQGNSA. The CDR3 is CASGLGGRETQYF. The CDR3 DNA sequence: TGTGCCAGCGGATTGGGCGGGAGAGAGACCCAGTACTTC.

The chain carries TRBV4-2 and TRBJ1-6, with D possibly being TRBD1 (6 bases). CDR1 and CDR2 (germline): LGHNA, YNFKEQ. V dropped 1 base and J dropped 7 bases, with 17 bases sitting between them. The CDR3 has 17 residues. The CDR3 DNA follows: TGTGCCAGCAGCCAAGTTTGGGGGGGCAGGGGAAATTCACCCCTCCACTTT. Translation gives CASSQVWGGRGNSPLHF.

The genes are TRBV7-2 and TRBJ2-3; a weak D match, TRBD2 (5 bases). From germline, CDR1 is SGHTA and CDR2 FQGNSA. This CDR3 is 15 amino acids long. Trimming removed 3 bases from V and 2 bases from J, with 12 bases in between. Here the CDR3 reads CASSFGGPPTDTQYF. The CDR3 bases are TGTGCCAGCAGCTTCGGAGGCCCCCCCACAGATACGCAGTATTTT.

The genes are TRBV13 and TRBJ1-3, with D tentatively TRBD1 (5 bases). This CDR3 has 13 amino acids. V shed 3 bases and J shed 8 bases, with 11 bases lying between them. Germline CDR1 PRHDT, CDR2 FYEKMQ (reference sequence). DNA of the CDR3: TGTGCCAGCAGCTTGGGGACGGGAGACACCATATATTTT. Amino acid sequence: CASSLGTGDTIYF.

V is TRBV9 and J is TRBJ2-1; 8 bases are shared with TRBD1. This CDR3 contains 16 residues. The germline CDR1 and CDR2 sequences are SGDLS and YYNGEE. With 4 bases clipped from V and 0 bases from J, the junction kept 6 bases outside the gene matches. The CDR3 sequence: CASSPLTGDSYNEQFF. The CDR3 coding sequence is TGTGCCAGCAGCCCCTTGACAGGGGACTCCTACAATGAGCAGTTCTTC.

The CDR3 nucleotides are TGTGCCAGCAGCTTAGCACGGGTAAGGGAGCAGTACTTC. It translates to CASSLARVREQYF. This chain links TRBV7-9 with TRBJ2-7; D ambiguous. The CDR3 covers 13 residues. Germline CDR1 SEHNR, CDR2 FQNEAQ (reference sequence). Trimming stripped 0 bases from V and 7 bases from J, with 10 bases between.

The gene calls are TRBV27 and TRBJ2-2; TRBD1 aligns across 7 bases. Germline V gene sequence: CDR1 MNHEY, CDR2 SMNVEV (reference sequence). This CDR3 comprises 17 residues. The V segment lost 5 bases and the J segment 0 bases; nucleotides outside the gene matches: 9. The CDR3 region has the DNA TGTGCCAGCAGTCCGTTTCTAGGGGGCGCGAACACCGGGGAGCTGTTTTTT. It is translated as CASSPFLGGANTGELFF.

This clone was seen just once. The chain uses TRBV4-3 and TRBJ1-5; TRBD1 might be the D (5 bases). V lost 0 bases and J 3 bases, leaving 18 bases between the germline ends. This CDR3 region has 18 residues. Germline V gives CDR1 LGHNA, CDR2 YSLEER. CDR3 nucleotide sequence: TGCGCCAGCAGCCAAGATGTGGGGTCAGGGCTACTCAATCAGCCCCAGCATTTT. It specifies CASSQDVGSGLLNQPQHF.